Shown below are 8 T cell receptor beta chains from a single sample sequenced in a study of blood T cell repertoires in COVID-19 (dated by TCRdb to the early 2020s). Library prep was done by the immunoSEQ multiplex PCR assay. What TCRdb holds here is the immuneACCESS table cut down to in-frame rearrangements. Part of the clones is not present; checked against another copy, under half of the missing clones reflect an unresolved V gene, and the others are unexplained. The sample table lists under 70,000 clones, about 89% of them with a count of one. The ten largest clones add up to around 7.2% of the sample. Sequencing was done on a sample of peripheral blood. The source of these receptors is a woman aged 60-75 years with active or convalescent COVID-19.

V and J are TRBV6-5 and TRBJ1-3; perhaps TRBD1 as D (5 bases). With 0 bases removed from V and 4 bases from J, the gap between germline ends came to 10 bases. This CDR3 has 15 amino acids. The germline V gene encodes CDR1 MNHEY and CDR2 SVGAGI. CDR3 protein: CASSYSVGAGNTIYF. The CDR3 DNA is TGTGCCAGCAGTTACTCGGTAGGGGCCGGAAACACCATATATTTT.

The chain links TRBV19 to TRBJ1-2; no firm D call. CDR1 is LNHDA and CDR2 is SQIVND in the germline V gene (reference sequence). Trimming cost V 7 bases and J 8 bases, with 17 bases left between them. CDR3 size: 13 residues. This CDR3 reads CASTFQLGVGYTF. The CDR3 nucleotides read TGTGCCAGTACTTTTCAACTAGGTGTCGGCTACACCTTC.

The J gene is TRBJ2-5, the V gene TRBV9, with 7 bases identical to TRBD2. This CDR3 is built from 13 residues. CDR1 is SGDLS and CDR2 is YYNGEE in the germline V gene. V gave up 3 bases and J gave up 4 bases; unmatched junction bases: 3. The CDR3 DNA reads TGTGCCAGCAGCGACAGACTAGCAGAGACCCAGTACTTC. This sequence encodes CASSDRLAETQYF.

The genes are TRBV24-1 and TRBJ2-1; 10 bases line up with TRBD1. The CDR3 sequence is 15 residues long. Unmatched junction bases numbered 7, after V lost 2 bases and J lost 10 bases. Germline loops: CDR1 KGHDR, CDR2 SFDVKD. The CDR3 sequence is CATSDSGTGAFEQFF. For the CDR3, the DNA is TGTGCCACCAGTGATTCCGGGACAGGGGCATTCGAGCAGTTCTTC.

The chain employs TRBV18 and TRBJ1-4; TRBD1 matches at 7 bases. The trim removed 3 bases at V and 4 bases at J, leaving 2 bases unmatched. The CDR3 sequence is 14 residues long. Per germline, CDR1 KGHSH and CDR2 LQKENI. CDR3 region: CASSPTGFNEKLFF. CDR3 bases: TGTGCCAGCTCACCGACAGGGTTTAATGAAAAACTGTTTTTT.

This sequence joins TRBV5-1 and TRBJ1-2; 7 bases fit TRBD1. V lost 3 bases and J lost 0; bases outside the gene matches: 5. Germline V CDR1 and CDR2: SGHRS, YFSETQ. The CDR3 extends over 15 amino acids. CDR3 sequence reads: CASSSGTATNYGYTF. CDR3 DNA sequence: TGCGCCAGCAGCTCGGGGACAGCGACTAACTATGGCTACACCTTC. The whole variable domain, filled in from reference TRBV5-1 and TRBJ1-2, reads KAGVTQTPRYLIKTRGQQVTLSCSPISGHRSVSWYQQTPGQGLQFLFEYFSETQRNKGNFPGRFSGRQFSNSRSEMNVSTLELGDSALYLCASSSGTATNYGYTFGSGTRLTVV.

The chain employs TRBV30 and TRBJ1-5; no definite D call. Trimming shortened V by 1 base and J by 5 bases, and 12 bases separated the two germline ends. Germline values: CDR1 GTSNPN, CDR2 SVGIG (reference sequence). The CDR3 totals 14 residues. CDR3 nucleotides: TGTGCCTGGAGTGATTCGCTGGGCGATCAGCCCCAGCATTTT. This gives the protein CAWSDSLGDQPQHF.

The chain links TRBV29-1 to TRBJ1-3; weak D call: TRBD1 (5 bases). The germline CDR1 and CDR2 sequences are SQVTM and ANQGSEA. CDR3 length equals 14 residues. V lost 6 bases and J 0 bases, leaving 12 bases between the germline ends. As DNA, the CDR3 is TGCAGCGTCGCGCAGGGTTACTCTGGAAACACCATATATTTT. The encoded protein is CSVAQGYSGNTIYF.